These T cell receptor beta chains were read from a single sample in a study of PD-L1 blockade in urothelial cancer. The assay was immunoSEQ multiplex PCR, and TCRdb's table has in-frame clones only and misses some. The sample lists roughly 63,000 clones; under 90% were seen once. Sequenced material: PBMCs, taken around atezolizumab (anti-PD-L1) treatment. The receptors come from a man between 65 and 85 years old with urothelial cancer. Each CDR3 is given with its conserved first and last residue. A D gene is named only where the DNA matches it firmly. Size tells how often a clone was seen (once, few, many) or the class of an expanded clone, and some rows leave it out.

DNA: TGTGCCAGCATCCCGGCGGGACGGGACACTGAAGCTTTCTTT
CDR3: CASIPAGRDTEAFF
J: TRBJ1-1
D: .
V: TRBV6-1
size: .

DNA: TGTGCCAGCAGCTTTTTTTTGGGCGGGACCTACAATGAGCAGTTCTTC
CDR3: CASSFFLGGTYNEQFF
J: TRBJ2-1
D: .
V: TRBV11-1
size: once

DNA: TGTGCCAGCAACCGGGGGTATCCAGAGATGAACACTGAAGCTTTCTTT
CDR3: CASNRGYPEMNTEAFF
J: TRBJ1-1
D: .
V: TRBV28
size: once

DNA: TGTGCCAGCAGCTTGGATCCGGGACAGGGGGCGGGGAGTGGCTACACCTTC
CDR3: CASSLDPGQGAGSGYTF
J: TRBJ1-2
D: TRBD1
V: TRBV5-4
size: .

DNA: TGTGCCAGCAGCTCAGGGTTATGGGACGAGCAGTACTTC
CDR3: CASSSGLWDEQYF
J: TRBJ2-7
D: .
V: TRBV7-9
size: .

DNA: TGTGCCAGCAGTTTACTAGCGGGAACAGATACGCAGTATTTT
CDR3: CASSLLAGTDTQYF
J: TRBJ2-3
D: TRBD2
V: TRBV27
size: .

DNA: TGCGCCAGCAGCCGGACCCCGGGACTAGCGGGAGGAAGCTCCTACAATGAGCAGTTCTTC
CDR3: CASSRTPGLAGGSSYNEQFF
J: TRBJ2-1
D: TRBD2
V: TRBV4-1
size: .

DNA: TGTGCCACCAGCGGAAGAGGGAGCGGGTCCTACGAGCAGTACTTC
CDR3: CATSGRGSGSYEQYF
J: TRBJ2-7
D: .
V: TRBV15
size: .

DNA: TGTGCCTGGGGCATACCCAGGCTGGGCTACACCTTC
CDR3: CAWGIPRLGYTF
J: TRBJ1-2
D: .
V: TRBV30
size: .

DNA: TGTGCCAGCAGCTCCGGACAGCCTAGCAATCAGCCCCAGCATTTT
CDR3: CASSSGQPSNQPQHF
J: TRBJ1-5
D: .
V: TRBV6-5
size: .

DNA: TGTGCCAGCTCACTTGAACGGAATCAGCCCCAGCATTTT
CDR3: CASSLERNQPQHF
J: TRBJ1-5
D: .
V: TRBV18
size: .

DNA: TGCGCCAGCAGCCAAGATCGACAGGGCAGTCAGCCCCAGCATTTT
CDR3: CASSQDRQGSQPQHF
J: TRBJ1-5
D: TRBD1
V: TRBV4-1
size: .

DNA: TGTGCCAGCAGTGCTGAGGTGGGGACAGGGGGCAATGAGCAGTTCTTC
CDR3: CASSAEVGTGGNEQFF
J: TRBJ2-1
D: TRBD1
V: TRBV2
size: .

DNA: TGTGCCAGCAGTTTTGGGACAGACGGATCCTACGAGCAGTACTTC
CDR3: CASSFGTDGSYEQYF
J: TRBJ2-7
D: TRBD1
V: TRBV6-5
size: few

DNA: TGTGCCAGCAGTGACCCAGGGGGTGAAACTAATGAAAAACTGTTTTTT
CDR3: CASSDPGGETNEKLFF
J: TRBJ1-4
D: TRBD1
V: TRBV6-1
size: .

DNA: TGTGCCAGCAGCTCCTACAGGGTCGACAATGAGCAGTTCTTC
CDR3: CASSSYRVDNEQFF
J: TRBJ2-1
D: .
V: TRBV7-2
size: .

DNA: TGTGCCAGCTCCCCCACAGTGATTGCAACTAATGAAAAACTGTTTTTT
CDR3: CASSPTVIATNEKLFF
J: TRBJ1-4
D: .
V: TRBV18
size: .

DNA: TGTGCCAGTAGTATAGTGGATAGTTCGGGTGAAGCTTTCTTT
CDR3: CASSIVDSSGEAFF
J: TRBJ1-1
D: .
V: TRBV19
size: .

DNA: TGTGCCATCAGTGACGGAGTGAACACTGAAGCTTTCTTT
CDR3: CAISDGVNTEAFF
J: TRBJ1-1
D: .
V: TRBV10-3
size: .

DNA: TGTGCCAGCAGTACTACTAGTTCGGGGGTCCATGAGCAGTTCTTC
CDR3: CASSTTSSGVHEQFF
J: TRBJ2-1
D: .
V: TRBV6-5
size: .

DNA: TGTGCCAGTAGTATAACAGGGTTAGCTATCGAGACCCAGTACTTC
CDR3: CASSITGLAIETQYF
J: TRBJ2-5
D: .
V: TRBV19
size: .

DNA: TGCGCCAGCAGCGCTGGCAACAGGGATACCGGGGAGCTGTTTTTT
CDR3: CASSAGNRDTGELFF
J: TRBJ2-2
D: .
V: TRBV5-1
size: .

DNA: TGTGCCAGCAGCGAATACAGGGGTATTAGCTTGCAGCCCCAGCATTTT
CDR3: CASSEYRGISLQPQHF
J: TRBJ1-5
D: TRBD1
V: TRBV7-8
size: .

DNA: TGTGCCAGCAGCCCCCGGACAGGGAGCTATCAGCCCCAGCATTTT
CDR3: CASSPRTGSYQPQHF
J: TRBJ1-5
D: TRBD1
V: TRBV11-2
size: .

DNA: TGCGCCAGCAGCCAAGCTTGGGGGCTGGGCGGGGAGCTGTTTTTT
CDR3: CASSQAWGLGGELFF
J: TRBJ2-2
D: .
V: TRBV4-1
size: .

DNA: TGTGCCAGACAAGACAGGATCATTACTCACGAGCAGTACTTC
CDR3: CARQDRIITHEQYF
J: TRBJ2-7
D: .
V: TRBV6-4
size: .

DNA: TGTGCCAGCCGCCTGACTGGGTTCTCTGGGGCCAACGTCCTGACTTTC
CDR3: CASRLTGFSGANVLTF
J: TRBJ2-6
D: .
V: TRBV27
size: .

DNA: TGTGCCAGTAGTAGCCAGGCTAGCGGATCCTACGAGCAGTACTTC
CDR3: CASSSQASGSYEQYF
J: TRBJ2-7
D: TRBD2
V: TRBV19
size: .

DNA: TGTGCCAGCAGCTTAGAATCGTATGGGCCCTACACCTTC
CDR3: CASSLESYGPYTF
J: TRBJ1-2
D: .
V: TRBV7-2
size: .

DNA: TGTGCCAGCAGCACCCAGAGAGGGGGTTCTGCTTTCTTT
CDR3: CASSTQRGGSAFF
J: TRBJ1-1
D: .
V: TRBV7-3
size: .

DNA: TGTGCCAGCAGCTTAGGACTAGCGGGAGTAAGTTCTTCCGGGGCCAACGTCCTGACTTTC
CDR3: CASSLGLAGVSSSGANVLTF
J: TRBJ2-6
D: TRBD2
V: TRBV7-6
size: .

DNA: TGCGCCAGCAGCTTGTTACCCGGGACAGGCGATGAGCAGTTCTTC
CDR3: CASSLLPGTGDEQFF
J: TRBJ2-1
D: TRBD1
V: TRBV5-1
size: .

DNA: TGTGCCAGCAGCCAAACAAGAAACAATGAGCAGTTCTTC
CDR3: CASSQTRNNEQFF
J: TRBJ2-1
D: .
V: TRBV14
size: .

DNA: TGTGCCAGCAGTTTTCGGTGGAGGGGCGGTGACTATGGCTACACCTTC
CDR3: CASSFRWRGGDYGYTF
J: TRBJ1-2
D: .
V: TRBV28
size: once

DNA: TGTGCCAGCAGTGGCGGAGTACAATTAGGCACTGAAGCTTTCTTT
CDR3: CASSGGVQLGTEAFF
J: TRBJ1-1
D: .
V: TRBV25-1
size: once

DNA: TGTGCCAGTAGCCGGGGGGCAGGCGGATACGAGCAGTACTTC
CDR3: CASSRGAGGYEQYF
J: TRBJ2-7
D: .
V: TRBV19
size: .

DNA: TGTGCCAGCAGCGAAAACAGGGCCCCTAGCTATGGCTACACCTTC
CDR3: CASSENRAPSYGYTF
J: TRBJ1-2
D: .
V: TRBV11-2
size: .

DNA: TGTGCCAGCTCACCAGCTACAGGGGTGGAGGAGCAGTACTTC
CDR3: CASSPATGVEEQYF
J: TRBJ2-7
D: TRBD1
V: TRBV18
size: .

DNA: TGTGCCTGGAGTGTAGCGGGGAAGATAGGTCACGAGCAGTACTTC
CDR3: CAWSVAGKIGHEQYF
J: TRBJ2-7
D: TRBD2
V: TRBV30
size: once

DNA: TGTGCCAGCAGCCAAGGGAGCGGAGACAATGAGCAGTTCTTC
CDR3: CASSQGSGDNEQFF
J: TRBJ2-1
D: .
V: TRBV4-2
size: .

DNA: TGTGCCATCAGTGAGTCAAACAGGGGAAACACTGAAGCTTTCTTT
CDR3: CAISESNRGNTEAFF
J: TRBJ1-1
D: TRBD1
V: TRBV10-3
size: .

DNA: TGTGCCAGCAGTCCCAGACAGGGACCAGATACGCAGTATTTT
CDR3: CASSPRQGPDTQYF
J: TRBJ2-3
D: TRBD1
V: TRBV27
size: .

DNA: TGTGCCAGCCAGGACAGGGGGTATACTGAAGCTTTCTTT
CDR3: CASQDRGYTEAFF
J: TRBJ1-1
D: TRBD1
V: TRBV19
size: .

DNA: TGCGCCAGCAGCCCACAAGGACTAGCGGGCGGCGATGAGCAGTTCTTC
CDR3: CASSPQGLAGGDEQFF
J: TRBJ2-1
D: TRBD2
V: TRBV4-1
size: once

DNA: TGTGCCAGTAGTATGAGCGGGAGGGCCGGAACCGGGGAGCTGTTTTTT
CDR3: CASSMSGRAGTGELFF
J: TRBJ2-2
D: TRBD2
V: TRBV19
size: .

DNA: TGTGCCAGCAGCTTGTATGAAGTAGGGGCCCCACCCATCTATGGCTACACCTTC
CDR3: CASSLYEVGAPPIYGYTF
J: TRBJ1-2
D: .
V: TRBV5-6
size: .

DNA: TGTGCCAGCAGTTACTCCCACAGTCATGAAGCTTTCTTT
CDR3: CASSYSHSHEAFF
J: TRBJ1-1
D: .
V: TRBV6-5
size: few

DNA: TGTGCCAGCAGTCCCCCGGGACAGGGGGCGCATGGCTACACCTTC
CDR3: CASSPPGQGAHGYTF
J: TRBJ1-2
D: TRBD1
V: TRBV6-1
size: .

DNA: TGTGCCAGCAGCTGGGACCTACTGAGGACAGGGGGGAATGAGCAGTTCTTC
CDR3: CASSWDLLRTGGNEQFF
J: TRBJ2-1
D: TRBD1
V: TRBV5-4
size: .

DNA: TGCGCCAGCAGCTTGGAGGAGGGCCAAGAGACCCAGTACTTC
CDR3: CASSLEEGQETQYF
J: TRBJ2-5
D: .
V: TRBV5-1
size: .

DNA: TGTGCCAGCGGGAGGAATCAGAACACTGAAGCTTTCTTT
CDR3: CASGRNQNTEAFF
J: TRBJ1-1
D: .
V: TRBV14
size: many

DNA: TGTGCTAGCAGCCCTGATAGCGGGAGTGGGGAGACCCAGTACTTC
CDR3: CASSPDSGSGETQYF
J: TRBJ2-5
D: TRBD2
V: TRBV7-7
size: .

DNA: TGTGCCAGCAGCTCCAGCGACTCGGCCCAAGAGACCCAGTACTTC
CDR3: CASSSSDSAQETQYF
J: TRBJ2-5
D: .
V: TRBV7-9
size: once

DNA: TGCAGCGTTGGTGGGCAGAGCACAGATACGCAGTATTTT
CDR3: CSVGGQSTDTQYF
J: TRBJ2-3
D: .
V: TRBV29-1
size: .

DNA: TGCGCCAGCAAGGTAGCGGGAGCTTCCTACAATGAGCAGTTCTTC
CDR3: CASKVAGASYNEQFF
J: TRBJ2-1
D: TRBD2
V: TRBV10-2
size: .

DNA: TGTGCCAGCAGCCCCCGGACAGGGATGAACACTGAAGCTTTCTTT
CDR3: CASSPRTGMNTEAFF
J: TRBJ1-1
D: TRBD1
V: TRBV9
size: few

DNA: TGTGCCAGCAGCACTTCGACAGGTCCAGAGACCCAGTACTTC
CDR3: CASSTSTGPETQYF
J: TRBJ2-5
D: .
V: TRBV28
size: .

DNA: TGCGCCAGCAGGACGGGGACAGGGACTATGCAAGAGACCCAGTACTTC
CDR3: CASRTGTGTMQETQYF
J: TRBJ2-5
D: TRBD1
V: TRBV5-1
size: .

DNA: TGTGCCAGCAGCTTACCTTGGGCAGAGCAGTTCTTC
CDR3: CASSLPWAEQFF
J: TRBJ2-1
D: .
V: TRBV11-2
size: .

DNA: TGTGCCATCGGGACTAGCGGAAGCTCCTACAATGAGCAGTTCTTC
CDR3: CAIGTSGSSYNEQFF
J: TRBJ2-1
D: TRBD2
V: TRBV10-3
size: .